Each of the 11 T cell receptor beta chains below was sequenced from the same sample in a study of T cell responses to AZD1222 COVID-19 vaccine. Measured with immunoSEQ multiplex PCR; TCRdb has only the in-frame clones, and not every one. The data contain about 140,000 clones, just over 90% of them singletons. The specimen was peripheral blood, collected on day 0 of MenACWY control vaccination. The receptors derive from an adult in good health.

The V call is TRBV6-4, the J call TRBJ1-1; 10 positions match TRBD1. The CDR3 is made up of 15 amino acids. Germline trimming cut 8 bases from V and 7 bases from J; bases unmatched to any gene: 13. The V gene's germline CDR1 is MRHNA and CDR2 SNTAGT. The CDR3 bases are TGTGCCAGCCGACAAACCGACAGGGGGCGTGTTGAAGCTTTCTTT. It specifies CASRQTDRGRVEAFF.

This rearrangement joins TRBV5-8 to TRBJ1-6; D remains unclear. Trimming cost V 0 bases and J 2 bases, with 12 bases left between them. The length of the CDR3 is 17 residues. The V gene's germline CDR1 is SGHTS and CDR2 YDEGEE. CDR3 DNA: TGTGCCAGCAGCTTGGGTAGAGGGTTCCCCTATAATTCACCCCTCCACTTT. Its translation: CASSLGRGFPYNSPLHF. The entire variable domain, with the rest obtained from reference TRBV5-8 and TRBJ1-6, is as follows: EAGVTQSPTHLIKTRGQQATLRCSPISGHTSVYWYQQALGLGLQFLLWYDEGEERNRGNFPPRFSGRQFPNYSSELNVNALELEDSALYLCASSLGRGFPYNSPLHFGNGTRLTVT.

This chain joins TRBV7-9 and TRBJ1-2, with a tentative D call TRBD1 (5 bases). The CDR3 runs 14 residues. The V gene lost 0 bases and the J gene lost 8 bases, with 13 bases spanning the gap. CDR1 is SEHNR, CDR2 FQNEAQ, per germline (reference sequence). This chain's CDR3 is CASSLALTDGGYTF. For the CDR3, the DNA is TGTGCCAGCAGCTTAGCGTTGACAGACGGAGGCTACACCTTC.

The V call is TRBV7-2, the J call TRBJ1-3; TRBD1 might be the D (5 bases). V was cut by 5 bases and J by 0 bases, with 11 bases left in between. The CDR3 length is 15 residues. Germline CDR1 and CDR2: SGHTA and FQGNSA. CDR3 loop: CASSPDSRSGNTIYF. The CDR3 coding sequence is TGTGCCAGCAGCCCAGACAGTCGCTCTGGAAACACCATATATTTT.

V usage is TRBV19 and J usage is TRBJ1-4; TRBD1 agrees at 8 bases. The J segment lost 7 bases and the V segment lost 5 bases, leaving 9 bases of the junction unmatched. The V gene's germline CDR1 is LNHDA and CDR2 SQIVND (reference sequence). This CDR3 region has 15 residues. Written as DNA, the CDR3 is TGTGCCAGTAGTCCCCGGGGACAGGTCGGTGAAAAACTGTTTTTT. Protein product: CASSPRGQVGEKLFF.

The chain couples TRBV5-1 to TRBJ2-3, with 13 positions matching TRBD2. The V gene's germline CDR1 is SGHRS and CDR2 YFSETQ. The V segment lost 5 bases and the J segment 4 bases; nucleotides outside the gene matches: 7. This CDR3 is built from 16 residues. The CDR3 nucleotides are TGCGCCAGCAGACCCGGGACTAGCGGGATGTCAGATACGCAGTATTTT. Its translation is CASRPGTSGMSDTQYF.

This chain uses TRBV2 with TRBJ1-2, with D uncertain. CDR1 is SNHLY and CDR2 is FYNNEI in the germline V gene. This CDR3 contains 12 residues. The CDR3 protein is CAINLGLWGYTF. DNA of the CDR3: TGTGCTATCAACTTGGGTCTTTGGGGCTACACCTTC.

This chain connects TRBV10-3 to TRBJ2-4; 8 nucleotides line up with TRBD1. This CDR3 comprises 14 residues. J gave up 3 bases and V 3 bases, and 1 base lay outside the gene matches. Germline values: CDR1 ENHRY, CDR2 SYGVKD. CDR3 sequence reads: CAISEDRGKNIQYF. The CDR3 region has the DNA TGTGCCATCAGTGAAGACAGGGGCAAAAACATTCAGTACTTC.

The V call is TRBV20-1, the J call TRBJ2-3; the match to TRBD2 covers 12 bases. The CDR3 loop spans 17 amino acids. Germline lookup yields CDR1 DFQATT and CDR2 SNEGSKA (reference sequence). V lost 3 bases, J lost 2 bases, and 9 bases stayed unmatched. CDR3 bases: TGCAGTGCTAGTCCCCGACTAGCGGGAGTCCCCACAGATACGCAGTATTTT. This gives the protein CSASPRLAGVPTDTQYF.

V is TRBV30 and J is TRBJ1-2, with 10 bases fitting TRBD1. The CDR3 has 13 amino acids. Germline assignment: CDR1 GTSNPN and CDR2 SVGIG (reference sequence). V gave up 8 bases and J gave up 7 bases; unmatched junction bases: 10. CDR3: CAATAGQGFGYTF. In DNA form, the CDR3 reads TGTGCCGCCACCGCGGGACAGGGGTTTGGCTACACCTTC.

The chain employs TRBV28 and TRBJ2-7; possibly TRBD1 or TRBD2 for D (5 bases each). With 3 bases removed from V and 5 bases from J, the gap between germline ends came to 8 bases. This CDR3 has 12 residues. The V gene's germline CDR1 is MDHEN and CDR2 SYDVKM. The DNA for the CDR3 is TGTGCCAGCAGTTTTTGGGGGAACGAGCAGTACTTC. Its translation is CASSFWGNEQYF.